A selection of T cell receptor beta chains follows, all from one sample in a study of T cells in Graves' hyperthyroidism and ophthalmopathy. Each CDR3 protein gets one entry after TCRdb re-called the multiplex PCR reads with MiXCR. The table includes hundreds of thousands of distinct CDR3 sequences, 16% detected once. Sequenced sample: blood. The receptors come from a woman under 30 with Graves' ophthalmopathy. CDR3s include the opening cysteine and the closing phenylalanine or tryptophan. The D gene is left open where the match is weak. Only part of the rows carry a size: once, few, many, or a class if the clone is expanded.

many	TRBV3-1	TRBD1	TRBJ2-5	TGTGCCAGCAGCCAGGGGGACAGGCCTCTATTTCTGTACTTC	CASSQGDRPLFLYF
many	TRBV9	TRBD2	TRBJ2-1	TGTGCCAGCAGCCAATCGACTAGCGGGGGCTACAATGAGCAGTTCTTC	CASSQSTSGGYNEQFF
many	TRBV20-1	-	TRBJ1-5	TGCAGTGCTATCGACGGAGCAGGCGTCTCTCAGCCCCAGCATTTT	CSAIDGAGVSQPQHF
many	TRBV20-1	TRBD2	TRBJ2-1	TGCAGTGCAAGTAGCGGGACTAGAAGGAACAATGAGCAGTTCTTC	CSASSGTRRNNEQFF
many	TRBV6-1	-	TRBJ1-1	TGTGCCAGCAGACTTGGGACAGAAGCTTTCTTT	CASRLGTEAFF
many	TRBV30	-	TRBJ2-2	TGTGCCTGGAACGGACAATTGACGTTTGCCGGGGAGCTGTTTTTT	CAWNGQLTFAGELFF
many	TRBV9	TRBD2	TRBJ2-2	TGTGCCAGCAGCGTACTAGCGGGGGGCGCGTTGAACACCGGGGAGCTGTTTTTT	CASSVLAGGALNTGELFF
-	TRBV12-3/TRBV12-4	-	TRBJ1-1	TGTGCCAGCAGTTTTTACGTCTGGGGAATGAACACTGAAGCTTTCTTT	CASSFYVWGMNTEAFF
-	TRBV20-1	TRBD2	TRBJ2-7	TGCAGTGCTAGTGGGACTAGCGGGTACTACGAGCAGTACTTC	CSASGTSGYYEQYF
-	TRBV6-1	-	TRBJ2-5	TGTGCCAGCAGCCTATCACACCTGCGGAGGGACGGGAAGACCCAGTACTTC	CASSLSHLRRDGKTQYF
-	TRBV7-2	-	TRBJ2-7	TGTGCCAGCAGCCCACAGAGAACCTCCTACGAGCAGTACTTC	CASSPQRTSYEQYF
few	TRBV19	-	TRBJ2-7	TGTGCCAGTAGTACTCGGACTGTTAGCCCCTACGAGCAGTACTTC	CASSTRTVSPYEQYF
-	TRBV25-1	TRBD1	TRBJ1-3	TGTGCCAGCAGTGAATATAACAGGGGTGTCTCTGGAAACACCATATATTTT	CASSEYNRGVSGNTIYF
many	TRBV10-3	-	TRBJ2-7	TGTGCCATCAGTGAGTCGGGGTTTAGCGAGCAGTACTTC	CAISESGFSEQYF
many	TRBV11-3	-	TRBJ2-3	TGTGCCAGCAGCTTAGGGTCCTTTGGGCAGAGCACAGATACGCAGTATTTT	CASSLGSFGQSTDTQYF
many	TRBV5-1	-	TRBJ2-7	TGCGCCAGCAGCCTCCGGGACCGAAACTCCTACGAGCAGTACTTC	CASSLRDRNSYEQYF
many	TRBV12-3/TRBV12-4	-	TRBJ2-1	TGTGCCTCTTCGGGGGGCCGTGGTGAGCAGTTCTTC	CASSGGRGEQFF
many	TRBV15	TRBD2	TRBJ2-5	TGTGCCACCAGCAGAGATATGGGACTAGCGGGAGAGACCCAGTACTTC	CATSRDMGLAGETQYF
many	TRBV29-1	-	TRBJ1-4	TGCAGCGTTGTGGGGGTGGCAACTAATGAAAAACTGTTTTTT	CSVVGVATNEKLFF
-	TRBV4-3	TRBD1	TRBJ2-7	TGCGCCAGCAGCCAAGACAGGGGGTTTCCCTACGAGCAGTACTTC	CASSQDRGFPYEQYF
many	TRBV4-2	-	TRBJ2-3	TGTGCCAGCAGCCAAGAGGATCCCACAGATACGCAGTATTTT	CASSQEDPTDTQYF
few	TRBV12-3/TRBV12-4	TRBD2	TRBJ2-5	TGTGCCAGCAGGCCTAGCGGCCAAGAGACCCAGTACTTC	CASRPSGQETQYF
many	TRBV4-1	TRBD2	TRBJ2-1	TGCGCCAGCAGCCAAGATTCTATAGCGGGGAGGCCCTACAATGAGCAGTTCTTC	CASSQDSIAGRPYNEQFF
many	TRBV4-1	-	TRBJ1-2	TGCGCCAGCAGCCAAGCAACAGGTGACTATGGCTACACCTTC	CASSQATGDYGYTF
few	TRBV4-3	TRBD1	TRBJ2-1	TGCGCCAGCAGCCAAGATGTCAGGGGGCACAATGAGCAGTTCTTC	CASSQDVRGHNEQFF
many	TRBV7-6	TRBD1	TRBJ2-1	TGTGCCAGCAGCCTTAAGGGACAGGCTTTCAATGAGCAGTTCTTC	CASSLKGQAFNEQFF
-	TRBV3-1	TRBD2	TRBJ2-1	TGTGCCAGCAGCCAAGAACTAGCGGGGGGGAATGAGCAGTTCTTC	CASSQELAGGNEQFF
many	TRBV6-2/TRBV6-3	-	TRBJ2-7	TGTGCCAGCAGCGACCCGGGACATACCTACGAGCAGTACTTC	CASSDPGHTYEQYF
-	TRBV19	-	TRBJ1-5	TGTGCCAATAGTAGCCTCCGGGATCAGCCCCAGCATTTT	CANSSLRDQPQHF
-	TRBV6-6	-	TRBJ2-7	TGTGCCAGCAGTTACTCAGGAGAATACGAGCAGTACTTC	CASSYSGEYEQYF
-	TRBV11-2	TRBD1	TRBJ2-4	TGTGCCAGCAGCTGGGCACAGGGGCCCAAAAACATTCAGTACTTC	CASSWAQGPKNIQYF
once	TRBV27	TRBD1	TRBJ1-2	TGTGCCAGCAGTTTAACCGGGACAGGGTATATCTATGGCTACACCTTC	CASSLTGTGYIYGYTF
many	TRBV3-1	-	TRBJ2-2	TGTGCCAGCAGCCAGGGGGCGCGAGCCGGGGAGCTGTTTTTT	CASSQGARAGELFF
many	TRBV5-1	-	TRBJ1-2	TGCGCCAGCAGCTTCACTGGGGATGGGCATGGCTACACCTTC	CASSFTGDGHGYTF
-	TRBV7-9	TRBD1	TRBJ2-3	TGTGCCAGCACCCTCGGACAGGGAGCAGATACGCAGTATTTT	CASTLGQGADTQYF
-	TRBV10-3	-	TRBJ2-7	TGTGCCATCAGGACCGGGCTCTCCTACGAGCAGTACTTC	CAIRTGLSYEQYF
-	TRBV5-1	TRBD2	TRBJ2-5	TGCGCCAGCGGGACTAGGAGCCAAGAGACCCAGTACTTC	CASGTRSQETQYF
many	TRBV7-2	-	TRBJ1-1	TGTGCCAGCAGCCCCGTGGTGAATACTGAAGCTTTCTTT	CASSPVVNTEAFF
many	TRBV15	TRBD1	TRBJ2-1	TGTGCCACCAGCAGAGGCACAGGGGGCGCAGACAATGAGCAGTTCTTC	CATSRGTGGADNEQFF
many	TRBV6-1	TRBD1	TRBJ2-7	TGTGCCAGCAGGTCCGGGACAGGGGGCGGATACGAGCAGTACTTC	CASRSGTGGGYEQYF
many	TRBV5-6	-	TRBJ2-2	TGTGCCAGCAGCTTCTCTAGCACCAACACCGGGGAGCTGTTTTTT	CASSFSSTNTGELFF
-	TRBV5-5	TRBD1	TRBJ1-1	TGTGCCAGCAGCTGGGGGACAGGGGTGAACACTGAAGCTTTCTTT	CASSWGTGVNTEAFF
many	TRBV10-3	-	TRBJ2-2	TGTGCCATCAGTGACTACAGCCAGAACACCGGGGAGCTGTTTTTT	CAISDYSQNTGELFF
few	TRBV7-6	TRBD1	TRBJ2-7	TGTGCCAGCAGCGCCGCCGGGACAGCCTACGAGCAGTACTTC	CASSAAGTAYEQYF
many	TRBV12-3/TRBV12-4	TRBD2	TRBJ2-4	TGTGCCAGCAGTTTAACTAGCGGGAGTCTGAGGGCCAAAAACATTCAGTACTTC	CASSLTSGSLRAKNIQYF
many	TRBV7-3	-	TRBJ1-1	TGTGCCAGCAGCCCAAGGGGGGGCACTGAAGCTTTCTTT	CASSPRGGTEAFF
many	TRBV6-1	-	TRBJ2-2	TGTGCCAGCAGGACTACCACGGGGGACACCGGGGAGCTGTTTTTT	CASRTTTGDTGELFF
many	TRBV7-3	TRBD1	TRBJ2-1	TGTGCCAGCAGCTTAACCTTAGTGGGGACAGGGGTCCACAATGAGCAGTTCTTC	CASSLTLVGTGVHNEQFF
many	TRBV7-6	-	TRBJ1-1	TGTGCCAGCAGCCCCCGCAAGGATTTGGGTGAAGCTTTCTTT	CASSPRKDLGEAFF
-	TRBV7-2	-	TRBJ1-1	TGTGCCAGCAGCCATCGGACCGCGAACACTGAAGCTTTCTTT	CASSHRTANTEAFF
-	TRBV28	TRBD1	TRBJ2-3	TGTGCCAGCAGCCGGGGACAGGGCGAACATACGCAGTATTTT	CASSRGQGEHTQYF
many	TRBV6-1	TRBD1	TRBJ1-1	TGTGCCAGCAGTGAAAGGGGGCCCCCTGAAGCTTTCTTT	CASSERGPPEAFF
many	TRBV20-1	TRBD1	TRBJ2-5	TGCAGTGCTTTTTCCTCGACAGGGAAGACCCAGTACTTC	CSAFSSTGKTQYF
few	TRBV6-1	TRBD1	TRBJ2-7	TGTGCCAGCAGTGACAGGGGGCGCGAGCAGTACTTC	CASSDRGREQYF
many	TRBV7-9	TRBD2	TRBJ2-2	TGTGCCAGCAGCTTATCTCTTCTTAGCGGGAGCGGTACCGGGGAGCTGTTTTTT	CASSLSLLSGSGTGELFF